Listed below are T cell receptor beta chains from one sample, sequenced in a study of T-cell memory formation after mild COVID-19. TCRdb itself ran the 5' RACE reads through MiXCR, one entry per CDR3 protein. This table holds around 420,000 distinct CDR3 sequences, around 24% found once. Source material: PBMCs or a T cell subset sorted from them (not recorded which). The receptors here all came from an adult woman who had mild COVID-19 (a few samples of this study predate the infection). Cell type and time point are not known. The CDR3 runs from the conserved cysteine through the conserved F or W.

v_gene: TRBV24-1; j_gene: TRBJ2-7; CDR3aa: CATSESTGVEQYF
v_gene: TRBV28; j_gene: TRBJ2-1; CDR3aa: CASTGTYNEQFF
v_gene: TRBV4-1; j_gene: TRBJ1-1; CDR3aa: CASSQGGVQGKVSTEAFF
v_gene: TRBV10-3; j_gene: TRBJ2-2; CDR3aa: CAISESSGTGELFF
v_gene: TRBV20-1; j_gene: TRBJ2-1; CDR3aa: CSARDGTRALANEQFF
v_gene: TRBV2; j_gene: TRBJ2-1; CDR3aa: CASSHPVEGGYNEQFF
v_gene: TRBV12-3/TRBV12-4; j_gene: TRBJ2-2; CDR3aa: CASLGRDSIIGELFF
v_gene: TRBV18; j_gene: TRBJ2-1; CDR3aa: CASSPFEWIPRGSYNEQFF
v_gene: TRBV9; j_gene: TRBJ1-2; CDR3aa: CASSVDLRQGDDGYTF
v_gene: TRBV5-1; j_gene: TRBJ1-5; CDR3aa: CASSLSGSDQPQHF
v_gene: TRBV20-1; j_gene: TRBJ2-5; CDR3aa: CSASELGLGTQYF
v_gene: TRBV18; j_gene: TRBJ1-1; CDR3aa: CASSQGPNTEAFF
v_gene: TRBV4-2; j_gene: TRBJ2-2; CDR3aa: CASSQVGQGAGELFF
v_gene: TRBV7-2; j_gene: TRBJ2-5; CDR3aa: CASSFKGVEASVQETQYF
v_gene: TRBV7-3; j_gene: TRBJ1-6; CDR3aa: CASRQGARSPLHF
v_gene: TRBV9; j_gene: TRBJ2-7; CDR3aa: CASSVSPQRDYEQYF
v_gene: TRBV27; j_gene: TRBJ2-1; CDR3aa: CASSLSGARGRNEQFF
v_gene: TRBV6-5; j_gene: TRBJ2-2; CDR3aa: CAIRPTRANTGELFF
v_gene: TRBV5-6; j_gene: TRBJ1-5; CDR3aa: CASSPWAQGNQPQHF
v_gene: TRBV27; j_gene: TRBJ2-5; CDR3aa: CASSLGGLAGIQETQYF
v_gene: TRBV6-6; j_gene: TRBJ2-3; CDR3aa: CASRPLGGVSDTQYF
v_gene: TRBV12-3/TRBV12-4; j_gene: TRBJ2-3; CDR3aa: CASRPREGGTQYF
v_gene: TRBV11-1; j_gene: TRBJ2-7; CDR3aa: CASSLDRVHEQYF
v_gene: TRBV24-1; j_gene: TRBJ2-2; CDR3aa: CATRSRQGTGELFF
v_gene: TRBV5-5; j_gene: TRBJ2-5; CDR3aa: CASSLGRTETQYF
v_gene: TRBV27; j_gene: TRBJ2-4; CDR3aa: CASRTGVKNIQYF
v_gene: TRBV9; j_gene: TRBJ2-7; CDR3aa: CASSEGSASYEQYF
v_gene: TRBV2; j_gene: TRBJ1-6; CDR3aa: CASSEGPGNSPLHF
v_gene: TRBV29-1; j_gene: TRBJ2-2; CDR3aa: CSVGEQERWDTGELFF
v_gene: TRBV9; j_gene: TRBJ1-6; CDR3aa: CASSVGPENNSPLHF
v_gene: TRBV19; j_gene: TRBJ1-1; CDR3aa: CASCDDRGSKAFF
v_gene: TRBV29-1; j_gene: TRBJ2-7; CDR3aa: CSVNDGVYEQYF
v_gene: TRBV5-6; j_gene: TRBJ2-4; CDR3aa: CASSLGGALAKNIQYF
v_gene: TRBV7-3; j_gene: TRBJ1-1; CDR3aa: CASSLTGDGMNTEAFF
v_gene: TRBV5-4; j_gene: TRBJ2-1; CDR3aa: CASSFSAGNSNEQFF
v_gene: TRBV3-1; j_gene: TRBJ1-1; CDR3aa: CASSPGTADLEAFF
v_gene: TRBV27; j_gene: TRBJ1-1; CDR3aa: CASSRRQVGTEAFF
v_gene: TRBV6-1; j_gene: TRBJ1-2; CDR3aa: CASSEEVYGYTF
v_gene: TRBV12-3/TRBV12-4; j_gene: TRBJ1-2; CDR3aa: CASTYSAGGYGYTF
v_gene: TRBV7-9; j_gene: TRBJ1-5; CDR3aa: CASSLPRRPQHF
v_gene: TRBV18; j_gene: TRBJ2-3; CDR3aa: CASSPDREGRYTQYF
v_gene: TRBV10-2; j_gene: TRBJ2-1; CDR3aa: CASSGTSGTNEQFF
v_gene: TRBV2; j_gene: TRBJ2-7; CDR3aa: CASSVGQDLPEQYF
v_gene: TRBV10-3; j_gene: TRBJ1-2; CDR3aa: CAINPTGPNYGYTF
v_gene: TRBV5-4; j_gene: TRBJ1-2; CDR3aa: CASSGLGLLYGYTF
v_gene: TRBV7-9; j_gene: TRBJ2-5; CDR3aa: CASSSDGTLQETQYF